This TCR beta chain was obtained from a study of OX40 agonist ivuxolimab in advanced cancers. The study, taken as a whole, reports: Also present in some nonresponders was a low level of normalized T-cell clonal expansion. Blood T cells, both CD4+ and CD8+, expanded clonally by week 6 at 0.1 to 3.0 mg/kg.

Blood was sampled at baseline, cycle 4 day 1, and cycle 7 day 1. Assay: immunoSEQ multiplex PCR; the TCRdb copy retains only in-frame clones and omits some. Of approximately 70,000 clones listed, over 85% are singletons. Trimming took 6 bases from V and 2 from J, leaving 11 bases between them. This CDR3 region has 14 residues. Germline V lookup: CDR1 MDHEN, CDR2 SYDVKM. A remark on this clone: Antigen specificity is unknown.

The material was CD4+ or CD8+ T cells sorted from blood, obtained in a trial of the OX40 agonist ivuxolimab. The sequence was obtained from an adult with an advanced solid tumor such as melanoma, head and neck, liver or kidney cancer. The chain combines TRBV28 with TRBJ1-5; weak D call: TRBD1 (5 bases). CDR3: CASSSGLGNQPQHF. CDR3 DNA sequence: TGTGCCAGCAGCTCAGGGTTGGGCAATCAGCCCCAGCATTTT. Supplemented by reference TRBV28 and TRBJ1-5, the full variable domain reads DVKVTQSSRYLVKRTGEKVFLECVQDMDHENMFWYRQDPGLGLRLIYFSYDVKMKEKGDIPEGYSVSREKKERFSLILESASTNQTSMYLCASSSGLGNQPQHFGDGTRLSIL.